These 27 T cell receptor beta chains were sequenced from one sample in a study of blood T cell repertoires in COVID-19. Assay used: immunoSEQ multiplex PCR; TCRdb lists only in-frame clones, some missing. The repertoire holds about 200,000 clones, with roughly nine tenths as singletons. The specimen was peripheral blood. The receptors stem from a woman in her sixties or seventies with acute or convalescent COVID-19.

The CDR3: CASSDRNTEAFF. In DNA, the CDR3 is TGTGCCAGCAGTGATCGGAACACTGAAGCTTTCTTT. The V gene is TRBV2, the J gene TRBJ1-1, with unresolved D. Trimming cost V 3 bases and J 1 base, with 3 bases left between them. This CDR3 has 12 amino acids. Germline lookup yields CDR1 SNHLY and CDR2 FYNNEI. Filled out from reference TRBV2 and TRBJ1-1, the complete variable domain reads EPEVTQTPSHQVTQMGQEVILRCVPISNHLYFYWYRQILGQKVEFLVSFYNNEISEKSEIFDDQFSVERPDGSNFTLKIRSTKLEDSAMYFCASSDRNTEAFFGQGTRLTVV.

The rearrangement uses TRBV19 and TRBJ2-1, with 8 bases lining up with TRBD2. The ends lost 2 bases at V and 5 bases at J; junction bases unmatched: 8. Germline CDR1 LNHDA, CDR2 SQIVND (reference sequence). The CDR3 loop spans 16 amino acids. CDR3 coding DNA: TGTGCCAGTAGTATAAGGTCGAGCGGGAGCCACAATGAGCAGTTCTTC. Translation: CASSIRSSGSHNEQFF.

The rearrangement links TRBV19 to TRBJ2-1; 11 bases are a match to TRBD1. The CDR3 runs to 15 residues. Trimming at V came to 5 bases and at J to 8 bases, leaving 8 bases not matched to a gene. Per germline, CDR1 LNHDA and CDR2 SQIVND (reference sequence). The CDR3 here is CASSPRDRGWDEQFF. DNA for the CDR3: TGTGCCAGTAGTCCCCGGGACAGGGGGTGGGATGAGCAGTTCTTC. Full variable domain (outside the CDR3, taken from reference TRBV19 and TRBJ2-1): DGGITQSPKYLFRKEGQNVTLSCEQNLNHDAMYWYRQDPGQGLRLIYYSQIVNDFQKGDIAEGYSVSREKKESFPLTVTSAQKNPTAFYLCASSPRDRGWDEQFFGPGTRLTVL.

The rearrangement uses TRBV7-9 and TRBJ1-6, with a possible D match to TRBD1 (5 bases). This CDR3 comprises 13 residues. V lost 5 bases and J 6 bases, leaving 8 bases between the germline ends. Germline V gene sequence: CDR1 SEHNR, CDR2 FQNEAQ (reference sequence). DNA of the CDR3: TGTGCCAGCAGCCGGGGACTTAATTCACCCCTCCACTTT. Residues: CASSRGLNSPLHF.

CDR3 DNA: TGCGCCAGCAGCTTAAGAGGGGGCAACACTGAAGCTTTCTTT. Its protein product is CASSLRGGNTEAFF. The chain employs TRBV5-1 and TRBJ1-1, with 7 bases aligning to TRBD1. The V gene end was trimmed by 2 bases and the J gene end by 2 bases; junction bases not matched to a gene: 3. CDR1 and CDR2 (germline): SGHRS, YFSETQ. The CDR3 covers 14 residues. The full variable domain, rest sourced from reference TRBV5-1 and TRBJ1-1, is KAGVTQTPRYLIKTRGQQVTLSCSPISGHRSVSWYQQTPGQGLQFLFEYFSETQRNKGNFPGRFSGRQFSNSRSEMNVSTLELGDSALYLCASSLRGGNTEAFFGQGTRLTVV.

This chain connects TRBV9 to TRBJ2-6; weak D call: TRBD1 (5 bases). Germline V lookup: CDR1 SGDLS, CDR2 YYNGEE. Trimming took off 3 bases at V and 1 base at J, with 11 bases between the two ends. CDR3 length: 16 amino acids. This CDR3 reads CASSARARSGANVLTF. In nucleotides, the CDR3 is TGTGCCAGCAGCGCCAGGGCACGGTCTGGGGCCAACGTCCTGACTTTC.

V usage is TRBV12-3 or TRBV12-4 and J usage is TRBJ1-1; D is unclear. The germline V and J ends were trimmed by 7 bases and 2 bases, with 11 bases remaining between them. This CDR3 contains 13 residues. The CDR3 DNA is TGTGCCAGCACCCTCTTGGCCAACACTGAAGCTTTCTTT. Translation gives CASTLLANTEAFF.

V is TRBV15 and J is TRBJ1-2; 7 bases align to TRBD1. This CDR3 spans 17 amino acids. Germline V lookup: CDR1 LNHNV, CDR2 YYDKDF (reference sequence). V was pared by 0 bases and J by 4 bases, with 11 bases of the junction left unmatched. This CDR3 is CATSRDDGTAGSYGYTF. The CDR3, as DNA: TGTGCCACCAGCAGAGATGACGGGACAGCAGGGTCCTATGGCTACACCTTC.

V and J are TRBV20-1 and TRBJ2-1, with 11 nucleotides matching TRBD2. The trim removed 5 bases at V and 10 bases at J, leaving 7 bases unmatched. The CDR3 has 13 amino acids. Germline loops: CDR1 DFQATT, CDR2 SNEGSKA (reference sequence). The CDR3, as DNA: TGCAGTGCTCGTGGACTAGCGGGTAGGGAGCAGTTCTTC. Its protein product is CSARGLAGREQFF.

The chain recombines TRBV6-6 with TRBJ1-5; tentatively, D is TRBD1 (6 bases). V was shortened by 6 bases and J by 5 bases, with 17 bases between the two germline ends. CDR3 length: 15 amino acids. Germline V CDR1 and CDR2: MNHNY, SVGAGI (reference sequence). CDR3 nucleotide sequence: TGTGCCAGCAGCTCCCGGGCAGGGGTGGATCAGCCCCAGCATTTT. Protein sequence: CASSSRAGVDQPQHF.

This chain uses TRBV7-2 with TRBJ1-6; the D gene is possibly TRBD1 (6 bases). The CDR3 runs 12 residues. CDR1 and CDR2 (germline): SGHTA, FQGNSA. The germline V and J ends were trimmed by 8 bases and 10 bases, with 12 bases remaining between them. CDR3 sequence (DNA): TGTGCCAGCGGAACAGGGCACTCACCCCTCCACTTT. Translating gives CASGTGHSPLHF.

The chain's CDR3 is CASRPGQGGVGELFF. CDR3 bases: TGTGCCAGCAGGCCGGGACAGGGAGGAGTCGGGGAGCTGTTTTTT. The chain has TRBV6-5 and TRBJ2-2; 9 nucleotides agree with TRBD1. Trimming took 6 bases from V and 7 from J; bases not matched to a gene: 9. Germline-derived CDR1 and CDR2 are MNHEY and SVGAGI. CDR3 size: 15 residues.

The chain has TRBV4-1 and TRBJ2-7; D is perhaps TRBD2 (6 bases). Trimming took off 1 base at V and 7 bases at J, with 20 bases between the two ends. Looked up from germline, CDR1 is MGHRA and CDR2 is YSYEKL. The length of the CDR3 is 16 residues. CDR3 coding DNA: TGCGCCAGCAGCCAAGTTCCCGGGGGTTACCCACCGGAGCAGTACTTC. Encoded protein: CASSQVPGGYPPEQYF.

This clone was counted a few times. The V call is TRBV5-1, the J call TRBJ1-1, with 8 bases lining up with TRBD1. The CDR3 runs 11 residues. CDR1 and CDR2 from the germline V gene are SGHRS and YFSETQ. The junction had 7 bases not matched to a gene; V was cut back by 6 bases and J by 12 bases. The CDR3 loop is CASIGTGGTFF. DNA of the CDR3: TGCGCCAGCATTGGGACAGGAGGGACTTTCTTT.

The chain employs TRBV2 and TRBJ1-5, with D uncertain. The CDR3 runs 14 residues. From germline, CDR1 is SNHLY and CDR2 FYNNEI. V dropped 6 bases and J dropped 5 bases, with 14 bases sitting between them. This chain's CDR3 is CASRAAADYQPQHF. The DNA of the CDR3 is TGTGCCAGCAGGGCAGCGGCTGATTATCAGCCCCAGCATTTT.

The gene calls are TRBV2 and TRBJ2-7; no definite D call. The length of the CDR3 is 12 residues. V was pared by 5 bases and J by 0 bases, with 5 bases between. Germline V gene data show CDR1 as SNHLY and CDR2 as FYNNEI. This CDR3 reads CASSISSYEQYF. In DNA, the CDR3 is TGTGCCAGCAGTATCAGCTCCTACGAGCAGTACTTC.

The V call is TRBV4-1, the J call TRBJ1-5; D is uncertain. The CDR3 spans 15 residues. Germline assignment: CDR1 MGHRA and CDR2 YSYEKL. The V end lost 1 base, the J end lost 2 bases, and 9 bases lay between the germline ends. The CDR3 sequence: CASSQVLGGNQPQHF. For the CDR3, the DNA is TGCGCCAGCAGCCAAGTTCTCGGGGGCAATCAGCCCCAGCATTTT.

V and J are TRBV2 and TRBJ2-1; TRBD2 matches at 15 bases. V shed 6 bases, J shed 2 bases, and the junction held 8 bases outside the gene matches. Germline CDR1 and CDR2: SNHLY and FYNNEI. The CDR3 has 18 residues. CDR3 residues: CASRAGLAGGQAYNEQFF. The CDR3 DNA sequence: TGTGCCAGCAGGGCGGGACTAGCGGGGGGCCAGGCCTACAATGAGCAGTTCTTC.

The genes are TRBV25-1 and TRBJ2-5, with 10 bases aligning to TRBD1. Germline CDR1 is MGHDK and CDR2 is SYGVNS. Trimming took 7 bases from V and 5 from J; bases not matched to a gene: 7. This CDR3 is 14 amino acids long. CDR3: CASTRQGAVETQYF. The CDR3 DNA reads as TGTGCCAGCACTAGACAGGGGGCAGTGGAGACCCAGTACTTC.

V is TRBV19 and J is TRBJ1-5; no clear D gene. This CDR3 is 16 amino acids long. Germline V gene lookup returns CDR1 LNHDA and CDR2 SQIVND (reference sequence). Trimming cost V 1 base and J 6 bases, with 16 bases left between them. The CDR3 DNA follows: TGTGCCAGTAGTATAGGTCAAGGAGGCGGTAGTCAGCCCCAGCATTTT. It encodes CASSIGQGGGSQPQHF.

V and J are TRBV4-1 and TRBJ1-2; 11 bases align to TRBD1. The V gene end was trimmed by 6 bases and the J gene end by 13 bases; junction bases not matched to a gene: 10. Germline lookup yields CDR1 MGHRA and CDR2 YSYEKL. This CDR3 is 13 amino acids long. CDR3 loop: CASSYGQGALSTF. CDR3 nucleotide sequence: TGCGCCAGCAGTTATGGACAGGGGGCGCTATCCACCTTC.

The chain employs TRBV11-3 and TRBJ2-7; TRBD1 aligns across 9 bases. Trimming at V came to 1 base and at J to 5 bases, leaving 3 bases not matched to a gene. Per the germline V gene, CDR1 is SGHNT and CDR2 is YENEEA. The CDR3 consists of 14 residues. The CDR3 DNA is TGTGCCAGCAGCTTAGGGGGACAGGGAAACGAGCAGTACTTC. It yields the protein CASSLGGQGNEQYF.

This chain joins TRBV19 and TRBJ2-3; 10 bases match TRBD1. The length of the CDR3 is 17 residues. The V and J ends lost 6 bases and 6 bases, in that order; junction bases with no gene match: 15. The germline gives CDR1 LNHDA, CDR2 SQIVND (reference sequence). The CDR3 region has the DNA TGTGCCAGTAGCCCAACTCCCCGGGACAGGGGTGGGGATACGCAGTATTTT. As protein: CASSPTPRDRGGDTQYF.

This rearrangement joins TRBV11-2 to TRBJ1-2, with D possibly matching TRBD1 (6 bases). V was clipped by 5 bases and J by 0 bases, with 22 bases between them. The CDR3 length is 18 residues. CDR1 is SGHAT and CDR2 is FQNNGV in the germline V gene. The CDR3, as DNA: TGTGCCAGCAGCAAAAGAGAGCAGTCAGGGACACCTAACTATGGCTACACCTTC. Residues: CASSKREQSGTPNYGYTF.

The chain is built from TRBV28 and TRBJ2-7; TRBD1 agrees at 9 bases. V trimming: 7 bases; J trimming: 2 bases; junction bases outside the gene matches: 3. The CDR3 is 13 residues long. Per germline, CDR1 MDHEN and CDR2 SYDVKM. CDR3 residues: CASTGQGPYEQYF. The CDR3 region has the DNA TGTGCCAGCACTGGACAGGGGCCCTACGAGCAGTACTTC.

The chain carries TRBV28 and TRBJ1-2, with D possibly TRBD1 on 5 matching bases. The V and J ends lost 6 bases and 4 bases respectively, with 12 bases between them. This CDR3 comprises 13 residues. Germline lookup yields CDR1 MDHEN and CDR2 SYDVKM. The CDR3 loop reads CASSPGGFYGYTF. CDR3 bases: TGTGCCAGCAGCCCGGGGGGGTTCTATGGCTACACCTTC.

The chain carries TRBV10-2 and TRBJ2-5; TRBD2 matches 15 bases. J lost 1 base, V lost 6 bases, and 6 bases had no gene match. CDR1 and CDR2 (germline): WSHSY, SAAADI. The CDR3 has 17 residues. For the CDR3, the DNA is TGCGCCAGCAGAAGGGGACTAGCGGGGGGCTTCCAAGAGACCCAGTACTTC. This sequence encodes CASRRGLAGGFQETQYF.